One and the same sample provided the 22 T cell receptor beta chains below, sequenced in a study of shared clonotypes between healthy human individuals. TCRdb's copy holds only in-frame clones and misses some; the assay was immunoSEQ multiplex PCR. The table records around 1.1 million clones, 78% of them present only once. The sequenced sample was memory CD4+ T cells from PBMCs. Subset reported: CD45RA-negative fraction. The receptors were gathered from a man younger than 30 in good health. Some clones in this sample may be carry-over from other donors' samples.

A note on this clone: With a far larger clone one base away, a read error is the likely cause. The same CDR3 is also encoded by other DNA sequences in this sample. V usage is TRBV9 and J usage is TRBJ1-5; 9 bases line up with TRBD1. Looked up from germline, CDR1 is SGDLS and CDR2 is YYNGEE. The junction had 6 bases not matched to a gene; V was cut back by 3 bases and J by 5 bases. This CDR3 is built from 15 residues. DNA for the CDR3: TGTGCCAGCAGCGCGGGACAGGGAGGAGATCAGCCCCAGCATTTT. Residues: CASSAGQGGDQPQHF.

Only a few counts were recorded for this clone. The genes are TRBV6-5 and TRBJ1-1, with 9 bases aligning to TRBD1. The germline V gene encodes CDR1 MNHEY and CDR2 SVGAGI. The CDR3 is 15 residues long. Losses at the gene ends were 2 bases for V and 7 bases for J; bases not matched to a gene: 8. This chain's CDR3 is CASSYPGQGKGEAFF. The CDR3 coding sequence is TGTGCCAGCAGTTACCCGGGACAGGGTAAGGGTGAAGCTTTCTTT.

As for this clone: This may be a read error, as it is one base from a much larger clone. The V call is TRBV6-1, the J call TRBJ1-1; D gene ambiguous. The germline V and J ends were trimmed by 1 base and 4 bases, with 7 bases remaining between them. The CDR3 has 13 amino acids. Germline V gene sequence: CDR1 MNHNS, CDR2 SASEGT. As DNA, the CDR3 is TGTGCCAGCAGTGAAGTGAGAGGCACTGAAGCTTTCTTT. It is translated as CASSEVRGTEAFF.

The chain links TRBV7-8 to TRBJ2-7; 7 bases are shared with TRBD2. The J segment lost 2 bases and the V segment lost 1 base, leaving 8 bases of the junction unmatched. CDR1 is SGHVS and CDR2 is FQNEAQ in the germline V gene. The CDR3 totals 16 residues. CDR3 residues: CASSLVGLADTYEQYF. The DNA of the CDR3 is TGTGCCAGCAGCTTAGTCGGCCTAGCGGACACCTACGAGCAGTACTTC.

This rearrangement joins TRBV29-1 to TRBJ2-3, with D uncertain. Trimming took 4 bases from V and 0 from J, leaving 8 bases between them. The CDR3 runs to 13 residues. The germline gives CDR1 SQVTM, CDR2 ANQGSEA. The CDR3 here is CSVVPASTDTQYF. The CDR3 bases are TGCAGCGTTGTTCCGGCCAGCACAGATACGCAGTATTTT.

The rearrangement joins TRBV4-2 to TRBJ2-5, with 8 bases fitting TRBD1. This CDR3 spans 14 amino acids. Trimming cost V 4 bases and J 5 bases; bases outside gene matches: 6. CDR1 LGHNA and CDR2 YNFKEQ come from the germline V gene. The CDR3 spells CASSRQGALETQYF. The CDR3 DNA is TGTGCCAGCAGCCGTCAGGGGGCGTTGGAGACCCAGTACTTC.

V is TRBV29-1 and J is TRBJ2-1; 8 bases map to TRBD1. Germline trimming cut 6 bases from V and 8 bases from J; bases unmatched to any gene: 6. Germline V gene data show CDR1 as SQVTM and CDR2 as ANQGSEA. The CDR3 runs to 12 residues. The CDR3 bases are TGCAGCGTACTGACAGGGGTATATGAGCAGTTCTTC. Amino acids: CSVLTGVYEQFF.

The rearrangement uses TRBV14 and TRBJ2-1; a weak D match, TRBD2 (5 bases). In germline, CDR1 is SGHDN, CDR2 FVKESK. This CDR3 region has 13 residues. The V gene lost 6 bases and the J gene lost 5 bases, with 11 bases spanning the gap. In DNA form, the CDR3 reads TGTGCCAGCAGTCGGACTCGGAACAATGAGCAGTTCTTC. Protein sequence: CASSRTRNNEQFF.

The rearrangement uses TRBV28 and TRBJ2-5; D gene uncertain. Germline V gene sequence: CDR1 MDHEN, CDR2 SYDVKM. This CDR3 region has 15 residues. Trimming cost V 10 bases and J 1 base, with 19 bases left between them. CDR3 sequence (DNA): TGTGCCACCTCTCCCACGGGCGTCCGCCAAGAGACCCAGTACTTC. This sequence encodes CATSPTGVRQETQYF.

This sequence joins TRBV16 and TRBJ1-5; 8 positions agree with TRBD1. The V segment lost 4 bases and the J segment 5 bases; nucleotides outside the gene matches: 1. The CDR3 is made up of 13 amino acids. In germline, CDR1 is KGHSY, CDR2 FQNENV. Here the CDR3 DNA reads TGTGCCAGCAGCCTGGGACAGGATCAGCCCCAGCATTTT. This codes for CASSLGQDQPQHF.

The J gene is TRBJ1-3, the V gene TRBV30; no clear D gene. Trimming took off 3 bases at V and 8 bases at J, with 8 bases between the two ends. The CDR3 has 11 residues. Germline-derived CDR1 and CDR2 are GTSNPN and SVGIG (reference sequence). CDR3 loop: CAWSSGYTIYF. The DNA for the CDR3 is TGTGCCTGGAGCTCTGGGTACACCATATATTTT.

This clone occurred once. The rearrangement joins TRBV6-1 to TRBJ1-1; TRBD1 matches 11 bases. The CDR3 totals 13 residues. J gave up 10 bases and V 6 bases, and 7 bases lay outside the gene matches. Germline V gives CDR1 MNHNS, CDR2 SASEGT. The chain's CDR3 is CASRAGQGVRAFF. The CDR3 region has the DNA TGTGCCAGCAGGGCGGGACAGGGGGTTCGAGCTTTCTTT.

This clone was detected only a few times. The chain employs TRBV29-1 and TRBJ2-2; 10 bases match TRBD2. Germline assignment: CDR1 SQVTM and CDR2 ANQGSEA. The CDR3 is 17 amino acids. The CDR3 spells CREAAGSGRTNTGELFF. CDR3 coding DNA: TGCAGAGAGGCGGCCGGTAGCGGGAGGACGAACACCGGGGAGCTGTTTTTT.

The chain joins TRBV5-5 to TRBJ2-6; 8 bases line up with TRBD1. Germline loops: CDR1 SGHKS, CDR2 YYEKEE (reference sequence). CDR3 length: 18 residues. The V segment lost 3 bases and the J segment 0 bases; nucleotides outside the gene matches: 8. The CDR3 bases are TGTGCCAGCAGCTCTCCGGGACAGGACTACTCTGGGGCCAACGTCCTGACTTTC. This codes for CASSSPGQDYSGANVLTF.

V and J are TRBV5-4 and TRBJ2-7; TRBD1 matches 7 bases. Germline CDR1 and CDR2: SGHNT and YYREEE (reference sequence). V lost 4 bases, J lost 4 bases, and 11 bases stayed unmatched. The CDR3 contains 15 residues. As DNA, the CDR3 is TGTGCCAGCAGCCCAACCGGGACAGCAAGTTACGAGCAGTACTTC. It yields the protein CASSPTGTASYEQYF.

The J gene is TRBJ2-7, the V gene TRBV7-2; 7 nucleotides align to TRBD1. The V gene's germline CDR1 is SGHTA and CDR2 FQGNSA. The CDR3 is 15 residues long. The V gene end was trimmed by 1 base and the J gene end by 4 bases; junction bases not matched to a gene: 7. CDR3 DNA sequence: TGTGCCAGCAGCTTAGGCCGGGACAGACATTACGAGCAGTACTTC. It translates to CASSLGRDRHYEQYF.

This chain connects TRBV7-8 to TRBJ1-5; tentative D call: TRBD1 (6 bases). There are 13 residues in the CDR3. Germline V gene lookup returns CDR1 SGHVS and CDR2 FQNEAQ. Trimming cost V 4 bases and J 5 bases, with 9 bases left between them. This chain's CDR3 is CASSWTADQPQHF. CDR3 DNA: TGTGCCAGCAGCTGGACAGCGGATCAGCCCCAGCATTTT.

Many counts were recorded for this clone. The chain links TRBV28 to TRBJ1-5; 7 bases are a match to TRBD1. V lost 6 bases, J lost 6 bases, and 2 bases stayed unmatched. The CDR3 has 12 amino acids. The germline V gene encodes CDR1 MDHEN and CDR2 SYDVKM. The CDR3 protein is CASRSGGQPQHF. In nucleotides, the CDR3 is TGTGCCAGCAGATCAGGGGGTCAGCCCCAGCATTTT.

The gene calls are TRBV7-2 and TRBJ2-7, with D maybe TRBD2 (7 bases). V dropped 8 bases and J dropped 0 bases, with 20 bases sitting between them. CDR3 size: 16 residues. The germline V gene encodes CDR1 SGHTA and CDR2 FQGNSA. The CDR3 is CASRSTRGAGSYEQYF. DNA of the CDR3: TGTGCCAGCCGTTCGACCCGGGGGGCCGGCTCCTACGAGCAGTACTTC.

V and J are TRBV9 and TRBJ1-1; D is uncertain. The V end was cut by 0 bases, the J end by 5 bases, with 11 bases between. From germline, CDR1 is SGDLS and CDR2 YYNGEE. The length of the CDR3 is 14 residues. CDR3 in amino acids: CASSVDVGRTEAFF. As DNA, the CDR3 is TGTGCCAGCAGCGTAGATGTAGGGAGGACTGAAGCTTTCTTT. Combining the CDR3 with reference TRBV9 and TRBJ1-1 gives the whole variable domain DSGVTQTPKHLITATGQRVTLRCSPRSGDLSVYWYQQSLDQGLQFLIQYYNGEERAKGNILERFSAQQFPDLHSELNLSSLELGDSALYFCASSVDVGRTEAFFGQGTRLTVV.

The rearrangement joins TRBV7-2 to TRBJ2-2; D gene uncertain. The CDR3 length is 15 residues. The germline gives CDR1 SGHTA, CDR2 FQGNSA. V gave up 2 bases and J gave up 5 bases, with 12 bases separating them. CDR3 region: CASSLSGGVTGELFF. In nucleotides, the CDR3 is TGTGCCAGCAGCTTATCGGGCGGAGTTACCGGGGAGCTGTTTTTT. Looking up the rest from reference TRBV7-2 and TRBJ2-2 gives the full variable domain: GAGVSQSPSNKVTEKGKDVELRCDPISGHTALYWYRQSLGQGLEFLIYFQGNSAPDKSGLPSDRFSAERTGGSVSTLTIQRTQQEDSAVYLCASSLSGGVTGELFFGEGSRLTVL.

V gene TRBV29-1 combines with J gene TRBJ2-6; maybe TRBD1 (6 bases). Germline V gene sequence: CDR1 SQVTM, CDR2 ANQGSEA. This CDR3 has 14 residues. Trimming removed 6 bases from V and 2 bases from J, with 11 bases in between. The CDR3: CSVGDKAGANVLTF. The CDR3 region has the DNA TGCAGCGTAGGGGACAAAGCTGGGGCCAACGTCCTGACTTTC. Based on the CDR3 plus reference TRBV29-1 and TRBJ2-6, the full variable domain is SAVISQKPSRDICQRGTSLTIQCQVDSQVTMMFWYRQQPGQSLTLIATANQGSEATYESGFVIDKFPISRPNLTFSTLTVSNMSPEDSSIYLCSVGDKAGANVLTFGAGSRLTVL.